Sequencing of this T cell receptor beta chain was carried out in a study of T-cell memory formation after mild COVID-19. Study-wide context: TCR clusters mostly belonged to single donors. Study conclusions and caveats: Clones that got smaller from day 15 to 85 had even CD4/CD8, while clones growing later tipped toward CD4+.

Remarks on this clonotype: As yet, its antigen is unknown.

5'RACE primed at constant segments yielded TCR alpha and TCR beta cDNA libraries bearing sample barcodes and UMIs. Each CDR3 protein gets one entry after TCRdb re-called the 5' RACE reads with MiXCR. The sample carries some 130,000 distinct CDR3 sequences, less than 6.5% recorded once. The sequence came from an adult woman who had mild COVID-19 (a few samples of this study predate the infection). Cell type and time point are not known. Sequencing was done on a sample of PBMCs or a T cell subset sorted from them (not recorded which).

The CDR3 region is CASSLGPRLAGGHNTGELFF. CDR3 in DNA: TGTGCCAGCAGCTTAGGTCCCCGACTAGCGGGGGGGCACAACACCGGGGAGCTGTTTTTT. The rearrangement uses TRBV11-2 and TRBJ2-2, with 14 bases aligning to TRBD2. Trimming cost V 1 base and J 2 bases; bases outside gene matches: 9. The CDR3 has 20 amino acids. Germline V gene data show CDR1 as SGHAT and CDR2 as FQNNGV.